Shown below are 19 T cell receptor beta chains from a single sample sequenced in a study of T cells in Graves' hyperthyroidism and ophthalmopathy (dated by TCRdb to the late 2010s). The library came from multiplex PCR. TCRdb records Illumina HiSeq 2000 as the sequencer. The TCR beta CDR3 regions were amplified from the RNA transcripts. A first-round RT-PCR of the TCR CDR3 used the HTBI primer set with the Qiagen OneStep RT-PCR kit. TCRdb reprocessed the public reads (quality trimming at Q25 with fastp, clone calling with MiXCR) and kept in-frame beta chains. Records with the same CDR3 protein are collapsed into one entry carrying the most frequent genes and DNA. The table for this sample lists around 440,000 distinct CDR3 sequences; about 15% of them were counted only once. Roughly 15% of the sample is taken by the ten largest. The sample consisted of blood. The receptors come from a woman between 18 and 29 years old with Graves' hyperthyroidism.

This clonotype has a count of ten or more. This sequence joins TRBV20-1 and TRBJ2-2, with 8 positions matching TRBD2. CDR1 and CDR2 (germline): DFQATT, SNEGSKA (reference sequence). V lost 2 bases to trimming and J lost 1 base; unmatched junction nucleotides: 3. CDR3 size: 15 residues. Here the CDR3 reads CSARPTSGNTGELFF. The CDR3 nucleotides are TGCAGTGCTAGACCCACTAGCGGGAACACCGGGGAGCTGTTTTTT.

A few counts support this clonotype. The chain carries TRBV7-9 and TRBJ2-7; TRBD2 agrees at 7 bases. Per the germline V gene, CDR1 is SEHNR and CDR2 is FQNEAQ (reference sequence). Losses at the gene ends were 5 bases for V and 4 bases for J; bases not matched to a gene: 14. The CDR3 is 16 amino acids. For the CDR3, the DNA is TGTGCCAGCAGCCAAGCTCTGCTGGGGGGGGAATACGAGCAGTACTTC. It yields the protein CASSQALLGGEYEQYF.

This clonotype appeared a few times. The chain combines TRBV9 with TRBJ1-6; tentative D call: TRBD1 (5 bases). CDR1 SGDLS and CDR2 YYNGEE come from the germline V gene. CDR3 length: 17 amino acids. Trimming stripped 0 bases from V and 8 bases from J, with 18 bases between. The CDR3 reads CASSVGATGWGDSPLHF. The CDR3 bases are TGTGCCAGCAGCGTAGGTGCGACCGGGTGGGGGGATTCACCCCTCCACTTT.

This clonotype was counted at least ten times. The V gene is TRBV5-1, the J gene TRBJ1-1; D unresolved. The length of the CDR3 is 15 residues. CDR1 and CDR2 from the germline V gene are SGHRS and YFSETQ. V was clipped by 0 bases and J by 6 bases, with 15 bases between them. CDR3 in DNA: TGCGCCAGCAGCTTGGAGTCAGCCGCTGAGTCTGAAGCTTTCTTT. Its translation: CASSLESAAESEAFF. Drawing the rest from reference TRBV5-1 and TRBJ1-1, the complete variable domain is KAGVTQTPRYLIKTRGQQVTLSCSPISGHRSVSWYQQTPGQGLQFLFEYFSETQRNKGNFPGRFSGRQFSNSRSEMNVSTLELGDSALYLCASSLESAAESEAFFGQGTRLTVV.

This clonotype was counted many times. The CDR3 nucleotides read TGTGCCAGCAGCTTGATGGGACAGGTCACAGATACGCAGTATTTT. As protein: CASSLMGQVTDTQYF. This chain joins TRBV5-8 and TRBJ2-3, with 8 bases matching TRBD1. The CDR3 extends over 15 amino acids. V dropped 1 base and J dropped 2; count of bases not matched to a gene: 3. Germline lookup yields CDR1 SGHTS and CDR2 YDEGEE. The full variable domain, with the rest looked up from reference TRBV5-8 and TRBJ2-3, is EAGVTQSPTHLIKTRGQQATLRCSPISGHTSVYWYQQALGLGLQFLLWYDEGEERNRGNFPPRFSGRQFPNYSSELNVNALELEDSALYLCASSLMGQVTDTQYFGPGTRLTVL.

There are a few counts of this clonotype. V and J are TRBV20-1 and TRBJ1-5; a weak D match, TRBD1 (5 bases). Germline V gives CDR1 DFQATT, CDR2 SNEGSKA (reference sequence). This CDR3 contains 13 residues. The V end lost 6 bases, the J end lost 6 bases, and 15 bases lay between the germline ends. DNA for the CDR3: TGCAGTGCCGCAGAAGGGGTCGCTCAGCCCCAGCATTTT. It specifies CSAAEGVAQPQHF.

This clonotype was observed at least ten times. The rearrangement links TRBV5-1 to TRBJ2-7; 13 nucleotides align to TRBD2. The germline CDR1 and CDR2 sequences are SGHRS and YFSETQ. Trimming removed 4 bases from V and 2 bases from J; junction bases left unmatched: 9. This CDR3 comprises 17 residues. The DNA for the CDR3 is TGCGCCAGCAGCCCCGGACTAGCGGGGGCATCACCCTACGAGCAGTACTTC. Translating it yields CASSPGLAGASPYEQYF.

This clonotype was observed many times. CDR3 coding DNA: TGTGCCAGCAGTTTTCTGGTGTTTGGTCGCAGGGGGACTCCCAACTATGGCTACACCTTC. It translates to CASSFLVFGRRGTPNYGYTF. The chain combines TRBV12-3 or TRBV12-4 with TRBJ1-2; the match to TRBD1 covers 7 bases. With V trimmed by 3 bases and J by 2 bases, 21 bases remained unmatched. The CDR3 covers 20 residues.

This clonotype has ten or more counts. V and J are TRBV18 and TRBJ1-5; tentative D call: TRBD1 (5 bases). V dropped 3 bases and J dropped 5 bases, with 17 bases sitting between them. The CDR3 is 16 amino acids. In germline, CDR1 is KGHSH, CDR2 LQKENI. As DNA, the CDR3 is TGTGCCAGCTCACCCCAGGGAGTGTTAGGGGATCAGCCCCAGCATTTT. Translated: CASSPQGVLGDQPQHF.

This clonotype was picked up a small number of times. The chain couples TRBV6-6 to TRBJ2-5, with 7 bases identical to TRBD2. From germline, CDR1 is MNHNY and CDR2 SVGAGI (reference sequence). This CDR3 region has 15 residues. Losses at the gene ends were 2 bases for V and 4 bases for J; bases not matched to a gene: 7. The CDR3 DNA is TGTGCCAGCAGTTACGGGCGGGAGCCTTTAGAGACCCAGTACTTC. Its translation is CASSYGREPLETQYF.

The gene calls are TRBV9 and TRBJ2-1, with 7 nucleotides matching TRBD1. V was clipped by 3 bases and J by 3 bases; unmatched bases: 6. The CDR3 has 15 residues. CDR1 and CDR2 (germline): SGDLS, YYNGEE. CDR3 coding DNA: TGTGCCAGCAGCGGAACAGGGGACGTCTACAATGAGCAGTTCTTC. It codes for CASSGTGDVYNEQFF.

The gene calls are TRBV7-9 and TRBJ1-1; D is perhaps TRBD1 (5 bases). The CDR3 extends over 13 amino acids. V lost 5 bases, J lost 4 bases, and 11 bases lay in between. Germline CDR1 reads SEHNR; CDR2 reads FQNEAQ (reference sequence). CDR3 sequence reads: CASSPSGSTEAFF. CDR3 DNA sequence: TGTGCCAGCAGCCCTTCAGGGTCCACTGAAGCTTTCTTT.

The chain is built from TRBV18 and TRBJ2-5; D perhaps matches TRBD1 (6 bases). The V end lost 4 bases, the J end lost 2 bases, and 14 bases lay between the germline ends. This CDR3 has 15 amino acids. The V gene's germline CDR1 is KGHSH and CDR2 LQKENI. The CDR3 loop reads CASSRTGTPQETQYF. The CDR3 DNA follows: TGTGCCAGCTCACGAACAGGGACCCCACAAGAGACCCAGTACTTC.

The table lists this clonotype with many counts. The chain has TRBV20-1 and TRBJ2-7; possible D gene TRBD1, 6 bases. The V end was cut by 0 bases, the J end by 4 bases, with 16 bases between. The germline V gene encodes CDR1 DFQATT and CDR2 SNEGSKA (reference sequence). The CDR3 is made up of 15 amino acids. CDR3 bases: TGCAGTGCTAGAGACGGGGTAGGGCAGGGGTACGAGCAGTACTTC. Its translation is CSARDGVGQGYEQYF.

This clonotype came up many times. V gene TRBV7-9 combines with J gene TRBJ2-3; TRBD1 matches at 8 bases. Germline CDR1 and CDR2: SEHNR and FQNEAQ (reference sequence). V was pared by 5 bases and J by 0 bases, with 4 bases of the junction left unmatched. This CDR3 region has 15 residues. The CDR3 loop reads CASSLGQGSTDTQYF. CDR3 bases: TGTGCCAGCAGCCTCGGACAGGGAAGCACAGATACGCAGTATTTT. The full variable domain, in which reference TRBV7-9 and TRBJ2-3 provide the parts outside the CDR3, is DTGVSQNPRHKITKRGQNVTFRCDPISEHNRLYWYRQTLGQGPEFLTYFQNEAQLEKSRLLSDRFSAERPKGSFSTLEIQRTEQGDSAMYLCASSLGQGSTDTQYFGPGTRLTVL.

This clonotype was recorded many times. The V gene is TRBV24-1, the J gene TRBJ2-1; 10 nucleotides line up with TRBD2. Per the germline V gene, CDR1 is KGHDR and CDR2 is SFDVKD. CDR3 size: 18 residues. The junction had 20 bases not matched to a gene; V was cut back by 7 bases and J by 9 bases. The CDR3 sequence is CATSPSGASGSRLGEQFF. CDR3 nucleotides: TGTGCCACCAGCCCATCGGGGGCTAGCGGGAGCCGGTTGGGTGAGCAGTTCTTC.

The gene calls are TRBV9 and TRBJ2-3; D not resolved. Germline CDR1 is SGDLS and CDR2 is YYNGEE. Deletions cut 3 bases from V and 2 bases from J, with 10 bases between. This CDR3 contains 14 residues. The CDR3 here is CASSAGTVTDTQYF. The CDR3, as DNA: TGTGCCAGCAGCGCGGGTACGGTCACAGATACGCAGTATTTT.

This clonotype was seen ten or more times. The chain employs TRBV7-2 and TRBJ1-2, with D possibly being TRBD1 (5 bases). Trimming shortened V by 4 bases and J by 7 bases, and 16 bases separated the two germline ends. CDR1 is SGHTA, CDR2 FQGNSA, per germline. The CDR3 has 14 amino acids. CDR3 sequence: CASSYPSGPIGYTF. In DNA, the CDR3 is TGTGCCAGCAGCTACCCGTCAGGGCCCATTGGCTACACCTTC.

This chain joins TRBV7-9 and TRBJ1-2, with D possibly matching TRBD1 (5 bases). Deletions cut 3 bases from V and 4 bases from J, with 18 bases between. CDR3 length equals 16 residues. Looked up from germline, CDR1 is SEHNR and CDR2 is FQNEAQ (reference sequence). CDR3 DNA sequence: TGTGCCAGCAGCTTCTGGGGGTTCCCTTACGGCTATGGCTACACCTTC. Translating gives CASSFWGFPYGYGYTF.